These T cell receptor beta chains were read from a single sample in a study of shared clonotypes between healthy human individuals. The data were produced by immunoSEQ multiplex PCR, yet TCRdb's version contains in-frame clones alone and is incomplete. The sample shows some 580,000 clones, roughly 98% of them seen only once. Specimen: naive CD8+ T cells sorted from blood. The receptors stem from a man younger than 45 in good health. The CDR3 runs from the conserved cysteine through the conserved F or W. A D gene is named only where the DNA matches it firmly. Rows may omit the clone size; those that give it use once, few, many or a size class.

>NA|TRBV5-1|TRBJ2-7|NA
CASSPSGGGYSYEQYF
TGCGCCAGCAGCCCCTCGGGCGGAGGCTATTCCTACGAGCAGTACTTC
>NA|TRBV4-1|TRBJ2-2|TRBD1
CASSPRTGVNGELFF
TGCGCCAGCAGCCCTAGAACAGGGGTGAACGGGGAGCTGTTTTTT
>NA|TRBV9|TRBJ2-3|TRBD2
CASSDLPILAGDTDTQYF
TGTGCCAGCAGCGACCTCCCTATACTAGCGGGGGACACAGATACGCAGTATTTT
>NA|TRBV7-9|TRBJ2-7|NA
CASSLVGVTYEQYF
TGTGCCAGCAGCTTAGTGGGGGTAACCTACGAGCAGTACTTC
>NA|TRBV28|TRBJ2-7|NA
CASSSPPDSSGYEQYF
TGTGCCAGCAGTTCCCCCCCCGACAGCTCGGGCTACGAGCAGTACTTC
>once|TRBV27|TRBJ2-7|NA
CASSPRWGSIYEQYF
TGTGCCAGCAGTCCAAGGTGGGGGTCGATTTACGAGCAGTACTTC
>NA|TRBV6-1|TRBJ2-2|NA
CASSEAPGRDVSSGELFF
TGTGCCAGCAGTGAAGCGCCTGGCAGGGATGTTAGTTCCGGGGAGCTGTTTTTT
>NA|TRBV5-1|TRBJ2-3|NA
CASSLAFLSDTQYF
TGCGCCAGCAGCTTGGCCTTTTTGTCAGATACGCAGTATTTT
>once|TRBV28|TRBJ1-5|NA
CASSGPSRINSNQPQHF
TGTGCCTCCTCCGGGCCCTCGCGTATCAATAGCAATCAGCCCCAGCATTTT
>NA|TRBV15|TRBJ1-1|NA
CATSNDNMNTEAFF
TGTGCCACCAGCAACGACAACATGAACACTGAAGCTTTCTTT
>NA|TRBV6-5|TRBJ2-3|NA
CASTLDPGNTDTQYF
TGTGCCAGCACCCTGGATCCAGGCAATACAGATACGCAGTATTTT
>once|TRBV12-5|TRBJ2-1|NA
CASGPPSGFEQFF
TGTGCTAGTGGTCCCCCTAGTGGGTTTGAGCAGTTCTTC
>NA|TRBV4-3|TRBJ2-1|TRBD1
CASSQVGQSEQFF
TGCGCCAGCAGCCAAGTGGGACAGAGTGAGCAGTTCTTC
>NA|TRBV5-4|TRBJ2-1|TRBD1
CASSPAGTGQVNEQFF
TGTGCCAGCAGCCCCGCCGGGACAGGGCAAGTAAATGAGCAGTTCTTC
>NA|TRBV9|TRBJ2-2|NA
CASSVLRGNTGELFF
TGTGCCAGCAGCGTATTAAGGGGGAACACCGGGGAGCTGTTTTTT
>once|TRBV7-8|TRBJ1-5|NA
CASSAGMSNQPQHF
TGTGCCAGCAGCGCAGGGATGAGCAATCAGCCCCAGCATTTT
>NA|TRBV6-6|TRBJ2-2|NA
CASTYGGPGELFF
TGTGCCAGCACCTACGGGGGACCCGGGGAGCTGTTTTTT
>NA|TRBV10-3|TRBJ2-1|NA
CAISDFRDVEQFF
TGTGCCATCAGTGACTTCCGGGACGTGGAGCAGTTCTTC
>NA|TRBV29-1|TRBJ1-4|TRBD1
CSVEGQPGQGNEKLFF
TGCAGCGTTGAGGGCCAACCGGGACAGGGGAATGAAAAACTGTTTTTT
>NA|TRBV9|TRBJ2-3|TRBD2
CASSVGGRSTDTQYF
TGTGCCAGCAGCGTAGGCGGGAGAAGCACAGATACGCAGTATTTT
>NA|TRBV29-1|TRBJ2-7|NA
CSVEGAGAPSYEQYF
TGCAGCGTTGAAGGGGCAGGGGCCCCATCCTACGAGCAGTACTTC
>NA|TRBV19|TRBJ1-1|NA
CASSMGDEAFF
TGTGCCAGTAGTATGGGGGACGAAGCTTTCTTT
>NA|TRBV14|TRBJ2-7|TRBD2
CASSHKAGDSYEQYF
TGTGCCAGCAGCCACAAGGCGGGGGACTCCTACGAGCAGTACTTC
>NA|TRBV18|TRBJ2-5|TRBD2
CASSPSSGIGETQYF
TGTGCCAGCTCACCGAGTAGCGGGATTGGAGAGACCCAGTACTTC
>once|TRBV28|TRBJ1-5|NA
CASRLSTGPHSNQPQHF
TGTGCCAGCCGCCTATCAACAGGCCCCCATAGCAATCAGCCCCAGCATTTT
>NA|TRBV7-9|TRBJ2-1|NA
CASSPRTNYEQFF
TGTGCCAGCAGCCCTAGGACCAATTATGAGCAGTTCTTC
>once|TRBV27|TRBJ2-3|NA
CASSSPGGSTDTQYF
TGTGCCAGCAGTTCACCCGGCGGGAGCACAGATACGCAGTATTTT
>once|TRBV25-1|TRBJ2-7|TRBD1
CASSDPPDRGHTYEQYF
TGTGCCAGCAGTGACCCCCCCGACAGGGGCCATACCTACGAGCAGTACTTC
>NA|TRBV11-3|TRBJ2-7|NA
CASSYWMAYEQYF
TGTGCCAGCAGCTACTGGATGGCCTACGAGCAGTACTTC
>NA|TRBV10-2|TRBJ2-1|NA
CASSTGGDAGFF
TGCGCCAGCAGTACAGGGGGGGATGCTGGGTTCTTC
>NA|TRBV19|TRBJ2-2|NA
CASSIRQDGAGELFF
TGTGCCAGTAGTATTAGGCAGGACGGAGCCGGGGAGCTGTTTTTT
>NA|TRBV9|TRBJ2-7|NA
CASSEGWEAFYEQYF
TGTGCCAGCAGCGAGGGGTGGGAGGCCTTCTACGAGCAGTACTTC
>NA|TRBV2|TRBJ2-7|NA
CASNSLDYEQYF
TGTGCCAGCAATTCGCTAGACTACGAGCAGTACTTC
>once|TRBV11-2|TRBJ2-1|NA
CASIRGTDNEQFF
TGTGCCAGCATACGGGGGACAGACAATGAGCAGTTCTTC
>NA|TRBV12-2|TRBJ1-1|NA
CASRLACRTNTEAFF
TGTGCAAGTCGCTTAGCGTGCAGGACCAACACTGAAGCTTTCTTT
>NA|TRBV28|TRBJ2-3|NA
CASRTGGSWTDTQYF
TGTGCCAGCAGGACGGGGGGCAGTTGGACAGATACGCAGTATTTT
>NA|TRBV7-9|TRBJ1-1|NA
CASSSETAEAFF
TGTGCCAGCAGCTCGGAAACGGCGGAAGCTTTCTTT
>few|TRBV18|TRBJ1-5|NA
CASRQSSSNQPQHF
TGTGCCAGCAGACAGAGTTCGAGCAATCAGCCCCAGCATTTT
>NA|TRBV13|TRBJ1-1|NA
CASSLGLEAFF
TGTGCCAGCAGCTTAGGTCTAGAAGCTTTCTTT
>NA|TRBV10-1|TRBJ2-6|NA
CASRTISGANVLTF
TGCGCCAGCCGAACTATCTCTGGGGCCAACGTCCTGACTTTC
>NA|TRBV18|TRBJ2-7|TRBD2
CASSPQGLASDYEQYF
TGTGCCAGCTCACCCCAGGGACTAGCGAGTGACTACGAGCAGTACTTC
>NA|TRBV7-9|TRBJ1-4|NA
CASSLGEGGTNEKLFF
TGTGCCAGCAGCTTAGGGGAGGGAGGAACTAATGAAAAACTGTTTTTT
>NA|TRBV18|TRBJ2-1|NA
CASSLTFVEIAEPPSYNEQFF
TGTGCCAGCTCACTGACTTTCGTCGAGATAGCGGAACCACCCTCATACAATGAGCAGTTCTTC
>NA|TRBV5-1|TRBJ2-7|TRBD2
CASSFRPAGSYEQYF
TGCGCCAGCAGCTTCCGACCAGCGGGATCCTACGAGCAGTACTTC
>NA|TRBV4-1|TRBJ2-7|NA
CASSHSLGNYEQYF
TGCGCCAGCAGCCACTCTCTTGGGAACTACGAGCAGTACTTC
>NA|TRBV4-3|TRBJ2-1|TRBD2
CASSQGRGLGPYNEQFF
TGCGCCAGCAGCCAAGGAAGGGGACTAGGGCCCTACAATGAGCAGTTCTTC
>NA|TRBV11-3|TRBJ2-3|NA
CASSGGIEVDTQYF
TGTGCCAGCAGCGGCGGGATAGAGGTAGATACGCAGTATTTT
>NA|TRBV25-1|TRBJ2-7|NA
CASSESSPRGANEQYF
TGTGCCAGCAGTGAATCCTCCCCGAGGGGAGCTAACGAGCAGTACTTC
>NA|TRBV19|TRBJ2-2|NA
CASSLGTGELFF
TGTGCCAGTAGTCTTGGGACCGGGGAGCTGTTTTTT